These 24 T cell receptor beta chains were all obtained from the same sample, sequenced in a study of T cell responses to AZD1222 COVID-19 vaccine. The method was immunoSEQ multiplex PCR; TCRdb's version includes in-frame clones alone and lacks a portion of them. The sample shows 90,000 to 130,000 clones, around 81% of them seen only once. The specimen was peripheral blood, collected on day 0 of AZD1222 vaccination. The receptor source for this set is an adult in good health.

This chain connects TRBV3-1 (or the pseudogene TRBV3-2) to TRBJ1-6, with TRBD1 as a possible D gene (6 bases). The CDR3 covers 12 residues. The germline gives CDR1 LGHDT, CDR2 YNNKEL (reference sequence). The germline V and J ends were trimmed by 0 bases and 12 bases, with 6 bases remaining between them. In nucleotides, the CDR3 is TGTGCCAGCAGCCAAGAAGGGGGACCCCTCCACTTT. Amino acids: CASSQEGGPLHF.

The rearrangement joins TRBV6-2 or TRBV6-3 to TRBJ2-7; D gene unclear. CDR1 is MNHEY and CDR2 is SVGEGT in the germline V gene. Trimming removed 0 bases from V and 6 bases from J, with 3 bases in between. This CDR3 comprises 11 residues. In nucleotides, the CDR3 is TGTGCCAGCAGTTACTCGTTCGAGCAGTACTTC. It is translated as CASSYSFEQYF.

This sequence joins TRBV11-2 and TRBJ1-2; 12 bases are shared with TRBD1. Germline V lookup: CDR1 SGHAT, CDR2 FQNNGV. The CDR3 sequence is 16 residues long. Trimming removed 5 bases from V and 3 bases from J; junction bases left unmatched: 7. The CDR3 bases are TGTGCCAGCAGCCGACCGGGACAGGGGGCGGACTATGGCTACACCTTC. Translating gives CASSRPGQGADYGYTF.

The rearrangement uses TRBV5-1 and TRBJ1-1; 10 nucleotides match TRBD1. After removal of 4 bases from V and 11 bases from J, the junction contained 11 bases not matched to a gene. Germline CDR1 and CDR2: SGHRS and YFSETQ. CDR3 length: 14 residues. CDR3 protein: CASSIGTGAPQAFF. CDR3 coding DNA: TGCGCCAGCAGCATCGGGACAGGGGCCCCGCAGGCTTTCTTT. The variable domain in full, with the rest retrieved from reference TRBV5-1 and TRBJ1-1, is KAGVTQTPRYLIKTRGQQVTLSCSPISGHRSVSWYQQTPGQGLQFLFEYFSETQRNKGNFPGRFSGRQFSNSRSEMNVSTLELGDSALYLCASSIGTGAPQAFFGQGTRLTVV.

The J gene is TRBJ1-1, the V gene TRBV5-1; D gene uncertain. V was shortened by 4 bases and J by 7 bases, with 14 bases between the two germline ends. The CDR3 length is 13 residues. Germline CDR1 is SGHRS and CDR2 is YFSETQ. CDR3 sequence reads: CASSLGLADEAFF. The CDR3 DNA is TGCGCCAGCAGCCTAGGCCTAGCCGATGAAGCTTTCTTT.

The rearrangement joins TRBV3-1 (or the pseudogene TRBV3-2) to TRBJ1-2, with a possible D match to TRBD1 (6 bases). The CDR3 has 16 residues. CDR1 and CDR2 (germline): LGHDT, YNNKEL (reference sequence). Trimming removed 0 bases at V and 4 bases at J, with 15 bases between. CDR3 residues: CASSQDVLQGSYGYTF. The CDR3 DNA follows: TGTGCCAGCAGCCAAGATGTTTTACAGGGAAGCTATGGCTACACCTTC.

CDR3 sequence reads: CASSLRSGISTNEKLFF. Written as DNA, the CDR3 is TGTGCCAGCAGCTTAAGGTCAGGGATTTCAACTAATGAAAAACTGTTTTTT. This chain uses TRBV7-2 with TRBJ1-4; D perhaps matches TRBD1 (5 bases). V was trimmed by 2 bases and J by 0 bases, leaving 13 bases between them. Germline V gives CDR1 SGHTA, CDR2 FQGNSA. The CDR3 extends over 17 amino acids.

This clone was seen just once. The chain recombines TRBV4-2 with TRBJ1-2; D ambiguous. With 1 base removed from V and 0 bases from J, the gap between germline ends came to 6 bases. The length of the CDR3 is 14 residues. Germline V gene sequence: CDR1 LGHNA, CDR2 YNFKEQ. The CDR3 spells CASSQAGSNYGYTF. CDR3 DNA sequence: TGTGCCAGCAGCCAAGCCGGGTCTAACTATGGCTACACCTTC.

V usage is TRBV7-2 and J usage is TRBJ2-7; 7 nucleotides align to TRBD1. Germline V gene data show CDR1 as SGHTA and CDR2 as FQGNSA. V trimming: 8 bases; J trimming: 3 bases; junction bases outside the gene matches: 10. This CDR3 has 14 residues. CDR3 in amino acids: CASEGETGRYEQYF. DNA of the CDR3: TGTGCCAGCGAGGGGGAGACAGGGCGCTACGAGCAGTACTTC.

The chain combines TRBV7-9 with TRBJ2-7; TRBD1 aligns across 10 bases. V shed 4 bases and J 4 bases; nucleotides not matched to a gene: 1. Germline V lookup: CDR1 SEHNR, CDR2 FQNEAQ (reference sequence). This CDR3 has 13 residues. DNA for the CDR3: TGTGCCAGCAGCTGGGACAGGGGATACGAGCAGTACTTC. Translated, it gives CASSWDRGYEQYF.

The rearrangement uses TRBV30 and TRBJ2-5; weak D call: TRBD2 (5 bases). The germline CDR1 and CDR2 sequences are GTSNPN and SVGIG (reference sequence). Between the trimmed V and J ends, which lost 0 bases and 5 bases, there was a span of 13 bases. CDR3 length: 14 amino acids. CDR3 coding DNA: TGTGCCTGGAGTGTACCTAGCCCCGGGGAGACCCAGTACTTC. It encodes CAWSVPSPGETQYF.

Comment on this clone: One end of the junction varies from germline; a read error may be responsible. V usage is TRBV7-7 and J usage is TRBJ2-5, with unresolved D. This CDR3 comprises 12 residues. The germline CDR1 and CDR2 sequences are SSHAT and FNYEAQ (reference sequence). The CDR3 here is CASRPLGETQYF. CDR3 in DNA: TGTGCTAGCAGACCCCTCGGAGAGACCCAGTACTTC.

The chain is built from TRBV30 and TRBJ1-5, with 10 bases aligning to TRBD1. The CDR3 is 13 amino acids. CDR1 GTSNPN and CDR2 SVGIG come from the germline V gene (reference sequence). V shed 3 bases and J 6 bases; nucleotides not matched to a gene: 2. The CDR3 sequence: CAWRTGGSQPQHF. Here the CDR3 DNA reads TGTGCCTGGAGGACAGGGGGCAGTCAGCCCCAGCATTTT.

This chain uses TRBV5-4 with TRBJ2-7; 8 bases agree with TRBD1. V gave up 2 bases and J gave up 2 bases; unmatched junction bases: 6. Germline loops: CDR1 SGHNT, CDR2 YYREEE (reference sequence). The CDR3 has 15 amino acids. The CDR3 reads CASSLGTGPAYEQYF. CDR3 DNA: TGTGCCAGCAGCTTAGGGACAGGTCCTGCCTACGAGCAGTACTTC.

The CDR3 nucleotides read TGCGCCAGCAGTCAAACGTCTCGAACGGCGTATCGGCAGTACTTC. It specifies CASSQTSRTAYRQYF. This rearrangement joins TRBV23-1 to TRBJ2-7; D call uncertain. TRBV23-1 is marked as an open reading frame, function uncertain. The V end was cut by 2 bases, the J end by 9 bases, with 20 bases between. The CDR3 sequence is 15 residues long.

This sequence joins TRBV5-4 and TRBJ2-7; TRBD2 is a possible D gene (6 bases). Trimming stripped 3 bases from V and 1 base from J, with 14 bases between. The CDR3 has 15 residues. Germline loops: CDR1 SGHNT, CDR2 YYREEE (reference sequence). CDR3: CASSSERASSYEQYF. In DNA, the CDR3 is TGTGCCAGCAGCTCCGAGCGGGCAAGTTCCTACGAGCAGTACTTC.

This clone was picked up many times. The V call is TRBV30, the J call TRBJ1-2; 7 positions agree with TRBD1. The V gene end was trimmed by 8 bases and the J gene end by 2 bases; junction bases not matched to a gene: 5. The CDR3 is made up of 12 amino acids. Germline lookup yields CDR1 GTSNPN and CDR2 SVGIG (reference sequence). Here the CDR3 reads CARDSRNYGYTF. Written as DNA, the CDR3 is TGTGCCCGGGACAGTAGGAACTATGGCTACACCTTC.

This clone was observed a single time. The rearrangement links TRBV6-5 to TRBJ1-4, with D tentatively TRBD1 (5 bases). CDR1 and CDR2 from the germline V gene are MNHEY and SVGAGI. V dropped 4 bases and J dropped 7 bases, with 13 bases sitting between them. The length of the CDR3 is 14 residues. This CDR3 is CASSFGGWGEKLFF. The CDR3 DNA is TGTGCCAGCAGTTTCGGGGGATGGGGTGAAAAACTGTTTTTT.

The chain employs TRBV5-5 and TRBJ1-5; 7 bases align to TRBD1. In germline, CDR1 is SGHKS, CDR2 YYEKEE (reference sequence). The CDR3 spans 16 residues. J lost 3 bases, V lost 2 bases, and 8 bases had no gene match. The CDR3, as DNA: TGTGCCAGCAGCTTCTCGGGACAGCGTAACAATCAGCCCCAGCATTTT. Its protein product is CASSFSGQRNNQPQHF.

The chain couples TRBV7-8 to TRBJ1-5; D remains ambiguous. The length of the CDR3 is 12 residues. The V gene's germline CDR1 is SGHVS and CDR2 FQNEAQ. Trimming removed 5 bases from V and 3 bases from J, with 5 bases in between. CDR3 nucleotides: TGTGCCAGCAGCGACTACAATCAGCCCCAGCATTTT. Protein sequence: CASSDYNQPQHF.

This clone was observed many times. The rearrangement uses TRBV15 and TRBJ2-1; 11 bases line up with TRBD2. CDR3 length: 16 amino acids. Germline values: CDR1 LNHNV, CDR2 YYDKDF (reference sequence). Trimming at V came to 0 bases and at J to 2 bases, leaving 0 bases not matched to a gene. In DNA form, the CDR3 reads TGTGCCACCAGCAGAGAGGGACTAGCGGCCTACAATGAGCAGTTCTTC. Its protein product is CATSREGLAAYNEQFF.

In this sample, this clone turned up once. V gene TRBV4-1 combines with J gene TRBJ1-5; D perhaps matches TRBD1 (5 bases). The CDR3 sequence is 15 residues long. V lost 4 bases to trimming and J lost 5 bases, with 15 bases between them. Looked up from germline, CDR1 is MGHRA and CDR2 is YSYEKL. CDR3 protein: CASSPRGDDYQPQHF. CDR3 nucleotide sequence: TGCGCCAGCAGCCCTCGCGGGGACGACTATCAGCCCCAGCATTTT.

The rearrangement uses TRBV18 and TRBJ2-3; tentatively, D is TRBD1 (6 bases). The CDR3 sequence is 15 residues long. Germline CDR1 reads KGHSH; CDR2 reads LQKENI. Trimming removed 0 bases from V and 5 bases from J, with 12 bases in between. Here the CDR3 reads CASSPPAGVGDTQYF. CDR3 sequence (DNA): TGTGCCAGCTCACCACCGGCAGGGGTGGGAGATACGCAGTATTTT.

In this sample, this clone turned up a few times. This chain links TRBV5-1 with TRBJ2-7; 7 nucleotides match TRBD2. The CDR3 loop spans 16 amino acids. CDR1 and CDR2 (germline): SGHRS, YFSETQ. The V segment lost 7 bases and the J segment 6 bases; nucleotides outside the gene matches: 19. CDR3 in DNA: TGCGCCAGCGCCCCCGGGATGGCGGGAGTCCCCCTCGAGCAGTACTTC. It yields the protein CASAPGMAGVPLEQYF.